The following is a T cell receptor (beta chain) sequence with its context. Its target antigen remains unknown. No base quality values were provided; no much bigger clone lies one nucleotide off. These data come from a study of PD-1 blockade in mismatch repair-deficient tumors (TCRdb year 2017). In terms of the full investigation: Between September 2013 and 2016, the trial enrolled roughly 86 consecutive patients with 12 types of mismatch repair-deficient cancer, all of whom had received prior treatment and were progressing. Tumor-associated T cell clones in the peripheral blood of patients responding to PD-1 blockade were tracked using deep sequencing of TCR CDR3 regions. Study-level results and caveats: Tumor-resident clones, often undetectable in blood before treatment, expanded rapidly after pembrolizumab and then contracted, generally before radiologic responses.

Library method: the immunoSEQ multiplex PCR assay. This is the immuneACCESS table as TCRdb keeps it, with only in-frame sequences that have V and J called. A part of the clones is gone; compared with another copy, unresolved V genes explain less than half, and the rest is unexplained. This sample lists about 120,000 clones; 85% to 90% were detected once. The ten largest clones add up to about 14% of the sample. Mismatch repair deficiency in every enrolled patient was established by polymerase chain reaction or immunohistochemistry. TCR sequencing was performed for three patients who responded to pembrolizumab therapy. Pembrolizumab PD-1 blockade was prospectively tested in advanced mismatch repair-deficient cancers, regardless of tissue of origin, in the phase II trial. Peripheral blood T cell samples were collected serially, before PD-1 blockade began and at several time points afterward. The timing of each blood sample was reported as weeks after the first dose of pembrolizumab.

The starting material was peripheral blood, obtained 44 weeks after starting pembrolizumab. This TCR came from an adult with mismatch repair-deficient cancer.

The sequence in DNA is TGCGCCAGCAGTGTCCGGGGGGGAATCTACGAGCAGTACTTC. It specifies CASSVRGGIYEQYF. The chain is made from TRBV4-1 and TRBJ2-7; 8 central nucleotides agree with TRBD2. Measured from the cysteine to the phenylalanine, the CDR3 is 14 residues long. Here the CDR3 DNA is all that survives: 42 bases in frame from base 1. The V end gives up 6 bases and the J end 3 bases, leaving 7 bases in the junction not matched to a gene. CDR1 and CDR2 were assigned from the germline V gene as MGHRA and YSYEKL.